Below, 15 T cell receptor beta chains from the same sample are listed, as sequenced in a study of cytomegalovirus exposure and HLA in healthy donors. The method was immunoSEQ multiplex PCR; TCRdb's version includes in-frame clones alone and lacks a portion of them. The sample lists roughly 300,000 clones, roughly 90% seen once, with around 0.8% in the top ten. Sequencing was done on a sample of PBMCs. Receptors were obtained from a woman aged 18-29 years in good health and CMV-seronegative.

V is TRBV4-3 and J is TRBJ2-2; D ambiguous. This CDR3 is 15 amino acids long. Trimming cost V 1 base and J 3 bases, with 9 bases left between them. Germline CDR1 is LGHNA and CDR2 is YSLEER. The CDR3 here is CASSQALVDTGELFF. The CDR3, as DNA: TGCGCCAGCAGCCAAGCCCTGGTAGACACCGGGGAGCTGTTTTTT.

V usage is TRBV9 and J usage is TRBJ1-5; 10 bases are a match to TRBD1. Germline trimming cut 7 bases from V and 6 bases from J; bases unmatched to any gene: 7. Germline V CDR1 and CDR2: SGDLS, YYNGEE. This CDR3 has 14 residues. CDR3 nucleotides: TGTGCCAGCGGGGGGACAGGGGATGGTCAGCCCCAGCATTTT. Translating it yields CASGGTGDGQPQHF.

This rearrangement joins TRBV11-1 to TRBJ2-3; D might be TRBD1 (5 bases). With 0 bases removed from V and 0 bases from J, the gap between germline ends came to 10 bases. Germline CDR1 and CDR2: SGHAT and FQDESV (reference sequence). CDR3 length equals 16 residues. CDR3 nucleotide sequence: TGTGCCAGCAGCTTAGCGGGGCAGGGCAGCACAGATACGCAGTATTTT. This translates into CASSLAGQGSTDTQYF. Filled out from reference TRBV11-1 and TRBJ2-3, the complete variable domain reads EAEVAQSPRYKITEKSQAVAFWCDPISGHATLYWYRQILGQGPELLVQFQDESVVDDSQLPKDRFSAERLKGVDSTLKIQPAELGDSAMYLCASSLAGQGSTDTQYFGPGTRLTVL.

This clone was seen ten or more times. The chain employs TRBV18 and TRBJ2-5; no definite D call. Germline CDR1 reads KGHSH; CDR2 reads LQKENI. V was clipped by 3 bases and J by 0 bases, with 2 bases between them. This CDR3 region has 12 residues. The CDR3 loop reads CASSPNQETQYF. CDR3 nucleotides: TGTGCCAGCTCACCCAACCAAGAGACCCAGTACTTC. Full variable domain (rest looked up from reference TRBV18 and TRBJ2-5): NAGVMQNPRHLVRRRGQEARLRCSPMKGHSHVYWYRQLPEEGLKFMVYLQKENIIDESGMPKERFSAEFPKEGPSILRIQQVVRGDSAAYFCASSPNQETQYFGPGTRLLVL.

The chain joins TRBV27 to TRBJ1-1; perhaps TRBD1 as D (5 bases). Germline V gives CDR1 MNHEY, CDR2 SMNVEV (reference sequence). This CDR3 has 13 amino acids. V dropped 10 bases and J dropped 3 bases, with 15 bases sitting between them. The CDR3 sequence is CATSTVSDTEAFF. The CDR3 DNA reads as TGTGCCACCTCGACAGTGAGTGACACTGAAGCTTTCTTT.

The chain links TRBV6-5 to TRBJ1-4, with D possibly TRBD1 on 5 matching bases. Per the germline V gene, CDR1 is MNHEY and CDR2 is SVGAGI. V was clipped by 2 bases and J by 8 bases, with 12 bases between them. The CDR3 is 14 residues long. CDR3 loop: CASSYRQGKEKLFF. CDR3 bases: TGTGCCAGCAGTTACAGGCAGGGAAAAGAAAAACTGTTTTTT.

The V gene is TRBV7-2, the J gene TRBJ2-1, with 8 bases matching TRBD2. The germline V gene encodes CDR1 SGHTA and CDR2 FQGNSA. Trimming at V came to 0 bases and at J to 3 bases, leaving 4 bases not matched to a gene. The CDR3 totals 16 residues. CDR3 in DNA: TGTGCCAGCAGCTTAGCGAGCGGGAGCGTCTACAATGAGCAGTTCTTC. This codes for CASSLASGSVYNEQFF.

The genes are TRBV7-2 and TRBJ2-4, with a possible D match to TRBD1 (6 bases). CDR1 and CDR2 (germline): SGHTA, FQGNSA. Between the trimmed V and J ends, which lost 7 bases and 1 base, there was a span of 17 bases. There are 16 residues in the CDR3. The CDR3, as DNA: TGTGCCAGCACGAAGTCAGGGGTGCGGGCCAAAAACATTCAGTACTTC. Residues: CASTKSGVRAKNIQYF.

The chain joins TRBV5-6 to TRBJ1-1; D is perhaps TRBD1 (6 bases). CDR3 size: 13 residues. The germline gives CDR1 SGHDT, CDR2 YYEEEE. Trimming took 3 bases from V and 3 from J, leaving 9 bases between them. The CDR3 reads CASSSSGDTEAFF. The DNA for the CDR3 is TGTGCCAGCAGCTCCTCAGGGGACACTGAAGCTTTCTTT.

V and J are TRBV28 and TRBJ1-5; TRBD1 matches 10 bases. The CDR3 is 16 amino acids. V dropped 5 bases and J dropped 13; count of bases not matched to a gene: 17. CDR1 is MDHEN, CDR2 SYDVKM, per germline. CDR3 nucleotides: TGTGCCAGCAGTCCGAAATCCCGGGACAGGGGACGGGGGCAGCATTTT. Amino acids: CASSPKSRDRGRGQHF.

The V and J genes are TRBV13 and TRBJ2-7, with D perhaps TRBD2 (6 bases). The CDR3 extends over 14 amino acids. V was cut by 4 bases and J by 2 bases, with 12 bases left in between. CDR1 is PRHDT and CDR2 is FYEKMQ in the germline V gene (reference sequence). CDR3 sequence reads: CASSYPSVPYEQYF. CDR3 DNA: TGTGCCAGCAGCTACCCTAGCGTCCCCTACGAGCAGTACTTC.

The chain is built from TRBV4-1 and TRBJ2-3; D is possibly TRBD2 (6 bases). Germline V gives CDR1 MGHRA, CDR2 YSYEKL. Trimming removed 6 bases at V and 3 bases at J, with 13 bases between. This CDR3 is 14 amino acids long. The CDR3 region has the DNA TGCGCCAGCAGTGGAGGGCCCAGAACAGATACGCAGTATTTT. Translating it yields CASSGGPRTDTQYF.

Of note for this clone: Other DNA variants within this sample encode the same CDR3. This chain connects TRBV5-1 to TRBJ2-1; 15 positions match TRBD2. The CDR3 extends over 16 amino acids. Germline CDR1 reads SGHRS; CDR2 reads YFSETQ. The trim removed 4 bases at V and 6 bases at J, leaving 5 bases unmatched. CDR3 bases: TGCGCCAGCAGCCTCCCGGGACTAGCGGGAGGCAATGAGCAGTTCTTC. Its protein product is CASSLPGLAGGNEQFF. Looking up the rest from reference TRBV5-1 and TRBJ2-1 gives the full variable domain: KAGVTQTPRYLIKTRGQQVTLSCSPISGHRSVSWYQQTPGQGLQFLFEYFSETQRNKGNFPGRFSGRQFSNSRSEMNVSTLELGDSALYLCASSLPGLAGGNEQFFGPGTRLTVL.

CDR3 protein: CASSFGQGEGETQYF. The CDR3 DNA reads as TGTGCCAGCAGCTTCGGACAGGGAGAAGGAGAGACCCAGTACTTC. The chain has TRBV5-4 and TRBJ2-5, with TRBD1 identical over 8 bases. CDR1 is SGHNT, CDR2 YYREEE, per germline (reference sequence). The V gene end was trimmed by 2 bases and the J gene end by 4 bases; junction bases not matched to a gene: 7. The CDR3 is 15 residues long.

This chain connects TRBV29-1 to TRBJ1-2; D remains unclear. The germline gives CDR1 SQVTM, CDR2 ANQGSEA. Trimming cost V 0 bases and J 8 bases, with 16 bases left between them. The CDR3 loop spans 14 amino acids. DNA of the CDR3: TGCAGCGTTGAAGATGACTCGGCAGCTTTCGGCTACACCTTC. Protein product: CSVEDDSAAFGYTF. Using reference TRBV29-1 and TRBJ1-2 for the parts outside the CDR3, the full variable domain is SAVISQKPSRDICQRGTSLTIQCQVDSQVTMMFWYRQQPGQSLTLIATANQGSEATYESGFVIDKFPISRPNLTFSTLTVSNMSPEDSSIYLCSVEDDSAAFGYTFGSGTRLTVV.